This TCR beta chain was recorded in a study of human versus mouse CDR3 diversity and MHC coevolution. Study background: Between roughly 5.5 x 10^6 and 1.6 x 10^7 valid reads came from each sample.

Overall study findings and caveats: Clonal inequality was lowest in most of the three human donors. Mice had fewer CDR3 deletions and insertions than humans on average.

With respect to this clone: Its antigen is not known.

The CDR3 runs to 17 residues. Germline trimming cut 3 bases from V and 4 bases from J; bases unmatched to any gene: 11. Germline V lookup: CDR1 MDHEN, CDR2 SYDVKM. Assay: immunoSEQ multiplex PCR; the TCRdb copy retains only in-frame clones and omits some. This sample carries around 77,000 clones, about nine tenths of them seen once, and the ten largest clones take about 0.15%. This clonotype was obtained from a person between 25 and 75 years old in good health. The material sequenced was naive CD4+ T cells from blood. Subset indicated: CD45RO-negative CD62L-positive naive CD4 T cells. The chain carries TRBV28 and TRBJ1-5; TRBD1 aligns across 8 bases. For the CDR3, the DNA is TGTGCCAGCAGTTTGGCTACAGGACAGGGAGGAAATCAGCCCCAGCATTTT. This gives the protein CASSLATGQGGNQPQHF.